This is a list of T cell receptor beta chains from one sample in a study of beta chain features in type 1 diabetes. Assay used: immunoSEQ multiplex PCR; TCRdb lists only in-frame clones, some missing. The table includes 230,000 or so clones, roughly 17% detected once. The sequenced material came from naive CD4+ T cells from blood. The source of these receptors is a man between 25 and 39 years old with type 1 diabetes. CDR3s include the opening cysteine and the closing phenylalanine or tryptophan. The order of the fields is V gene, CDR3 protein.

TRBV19 CASSIYPSGSHTYNEQFF
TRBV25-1 CASTSWGQSEQYF
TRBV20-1 CSAMRSYEQYF
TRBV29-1 CSVFPHSGIGEQYF
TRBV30 CAWSLKFNQPQHF
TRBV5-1 CASSLGAADSYEQYF
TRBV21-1 CAMAEQYF
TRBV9 CASSLGQQETQYF
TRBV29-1 CSVGPGRVETQYF
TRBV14 CASRPSGRAHNEQFF
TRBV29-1 CSVGSYEQYF
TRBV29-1 CSGSLSGPYNEQFF
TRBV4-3 CASSSGGQGDTQYF
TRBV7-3 CASSLYLNNEQFF
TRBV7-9 CASSAPGTSVYEQYF
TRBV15 CATSRDHEGAGEQFF
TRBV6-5 CASSYGGMTGNTIYF
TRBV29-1 CSVATQGQGRNQPQHF
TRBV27 CASSSWTINEQFF
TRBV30 CAWSPTGTERREKLFF
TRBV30 CAWSVGGGNTQYF
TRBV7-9 CASSLGAEVGIQYF
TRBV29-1 CSVDKRQGVDTQYF
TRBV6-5 CASSYASGSYEQYF
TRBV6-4 CASSESGSSYNEQFF
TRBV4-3 CASSQDSVPSTDTQYF
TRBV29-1 CSVEDNMGGRYEQYF
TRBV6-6 CASTFNRVYEQYF
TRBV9 CASSRGTGGTDTQYF
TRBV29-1 CSVEGQGARTEAFF
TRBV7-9 CASSLGQVSGANVLTF
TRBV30 CAWRDGTSGVTSTDTQYF
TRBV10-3 CASSGTGIYEQYF